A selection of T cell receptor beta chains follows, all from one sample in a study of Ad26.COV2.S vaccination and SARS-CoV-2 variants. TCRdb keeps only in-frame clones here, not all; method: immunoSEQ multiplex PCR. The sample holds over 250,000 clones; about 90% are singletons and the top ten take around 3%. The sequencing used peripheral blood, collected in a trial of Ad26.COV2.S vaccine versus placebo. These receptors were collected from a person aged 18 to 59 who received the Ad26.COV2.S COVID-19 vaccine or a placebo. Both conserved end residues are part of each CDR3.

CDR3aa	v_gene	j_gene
CASKQMNTEAFF	TRBV7-2	TRBJ1-1
CASRPPDSRLEEQFF	TRBV27	TRBJ2-1
CASSLQQDTAKNIQYF	TRBV7-2	TRBJ2-4
CASSQFLGVGRRMEQYF	TRBV4-2	TRBJ2-7
CSVERAENTEAFF	TRBV29-1	TRBJ1-1
CASSVGPISTDTQYF	TRBV10-2	TRBJ2-3
CASSRNPVGAFF	TRBV2	TRBJ1-1
CASSADWYNEQFF	TRBV2	TRBJ2-1
CASTRADVTEAFF	TRBV9	TRBJ1-1
CASSESIIQRDYGYTF	TRBV10-1	TRBJ1-2
CASRDQPYNEQFF	TRBV25-1	TRBJ2-1
CASSWEGVGSPLHF	TRBV6-5	TRBJ1-6
CASSPGTAPRETQYF	TRBV5-1	TRBJ2-5
CASSPQGWGGDTQYF	TRBV5-6	TRBJ2-3
CAWGLAEHNEQFF	TRBV30	TRBJ2-1
CASSPSMVAANTGELFF	TRBV7-2	TRBJ2-2
CASSLDAGVRHF	TRBV5-4	TRBJ1-2
CTSSQKGTSPFYEQYF	TRBV1	TRBJ2-7
CASRLRAGGKAWITEAFF	TRBV12-2	TRBJ1-1
CASSLGFNYGYTF	TRBV11-2	TRBJ1-2
CASSLGQTWGEAFF	TRBV5-1	TRBJ1-1
CASSPRTNTEAFF	TRBV5-4	TRBJ1-1
CSVESLDRGGEQFF	TRBV29-1	TRBJ2-1
CASSDFGRSSGNTIYF	TRBV10-2	TRBJ1-3
CASSDRGQGNQPQHF	TRBV19	TRBJ1-5
CATSDSRGVNEQFF	TRBV24-1	TRBJ2-1
CASSQGLLTYEQYF	TRBV3-1/TRBV3-2	TRBJ2-7
CASSSEGVAFF	TRBV12-3/TRBV12-4	TRBJ1-1
CASSLGSGSTEAFF	TRBV5-1	TRBJ1-1
CASSPPLGGQPQHF	TRBV7-8	TRBJ1-5
CASSLRGIGYTF	TRBV12-3/TRBV12-4	TRBJ1-2
CASRYGQGKSYEQYF	TRBV6-5	TRBJ2-7
CASTPGQGKFFSHEQYF	TRBV27	TRBJ2-7
CASSLAGAVADTF	TRBV11-1	TRBJ1-2
CASHSENRDHPTYNSPLHF	TRBV7-2	TRBJ1-6
CASSRTGTGAGNTIYF	TRBV27	TRBJ1-3
CASSLRTLAGGYYNEQFF	TRBV5-4	TRBJ2-1
CASSLSQGSQHF	TRBV28	TRBJ1-5
CATAGGDSYEQYF	TRBV3-1/TRBV3-2	TRBJ2-7
CASSLVSNQPQHF	TRBV7-2	TRBJ1-5
CASSYSNGGADTQYF	TRBV6-5	TRBJ2-3
CASSLRLRDRGHEQYF	TRBV5-1	TRBJ2-7
CASGLDRGNGYTF	TRBV12-5	TRBJ1-2
CASSQVEGTGDTEAFF	TRBV4-3	TRBJ1-1
CASSLALGTGAYNEQFF	TRBV7-9	TRBJ2-1
CASSPPEGKGLNEKLFF	TRBV18	TRBJ1-4
CASSVGGASSEQYF	TRBV7-3	TRBJ2-7
CASTPSGEGNTEAFF	TRBV19	TRBJ1-1
CASRDRINSPLHF	TRBV5-8	TRBJ1-6
CASRTTRGDTQYF	TRBV6-5	TRBJ2-3